The rows below give T cell receptor beta chains drawn from one sample of a study of blood T cell repertoires in COVID-19. Libraries were prepared by immunoSEQ multiplex PCR; TCRdb keeps only in-frame clonotypes and omits some of them. The top ten clones hold about 6.9% of a sample with about 190,000 clones, approximately 80% of them seen once. Input material: peripheral blood. The source is a man in his sixties with acute or convalescent COVID-19. Each CDR3 is given with its conserved first and last residue. A D gene is named only where the DNA matches it firmly. Rows give clone size only sometimes, using once, few, many, or a class for an expanded clone.

J gene: TRBJ2-7
V gene: TRBV27
clone size: .
D gene: .
CDR3 DNA: TGTGCCAGCAGTTCACCAGGACTGGCCACCTACGAGCAGTACTTC
CDR3 protein: CASSSPGLATYEQYF

J gene: TRBJ2-5
V gene: TRBV6-6
clone size: many
D gene: .
CDR3 DNA: TGTGCCAGCAGATTACGAGGGCAGAGTCAAGAGACCCAGTACTTC
CDR3 protein: CASRLRGQSQETQYF

J gene: TRBJ2-1
V gene: TRBV18
clone size: .
D gene: .
CDR3 DNA: TGTGCCAGCTCACCGTACAGCGGCTCCTACAATGAGCAGTTCTTC
CDR3 protein: CASSPYSGSYNEQFF

J gene: TRBJ1-3
V gene: TRBV15
clone size: .
D gene: TRBD1
CDR3 DNA: TGTGCCACCAGCCTCACAGGGGGGGGAAACACCATATATTTT
CDR3 protein: CATSLTGGGNTIYF

J gene: TRBJ1-6
V gene: TRBV10-3
clone size: .
D gene: .
CDR3 DNA: TGTGCCATCAGTGAGTCGACGGGGAATTCACCCCTCCACTTT
CDR3 protein: CAISESTGNSPLHF

J gene: TRBJ1-3
V gene: TRBV30
clone size: few
D gene: .
CDR3 DNA: TGTGCCTGGAGTGTACGCAGGGCTGGAAACACCATATATTTT
CDR3 protein: CAWSVRRAGNTIYF

J gene: TRBJ2-1
V gene: TRBV5-1
clone size: few
D gene: TRBD2
CDR3 DNA: TGCGCCAGCCGAGAGCGGGAGATCCCCTACAATGAGCAGTTCTTC
CDR3 protein: CASREREIPYNEQFF

J gene: TRBJ2-3
V gene: TRBV5-1
clone size: .
D gene: .
CDR3 DNA: TGCGCCAGCAGCCAGGAGGGCACAGATACGCAGTATTTT
CDR3 protein: CASSQEGTDTQYF

J gene: TRBJ2-7
V gene: TRBV19
clone size: .
D gene: TRBD2
CDR3 DNA: TGTGCCAGTAGTATCGGGACTAGGAACTACGAGCAGTACTTC
CDR3 protein: CASSIGTRNYEQYF

J gene: TRBJ1-3
V gene: TRBV7-3
clone size: .
D gene: .
CDR3 DNA: TGTGCCAGCAGCTTAACAGGGGGCTCTGGAAACACCATATATTTT
CDR3 protein: CASSLTGGSGNTIYF

J gene: TRBJ2-1
V gene: TRBV5-4
clone size: .
D gene: .
CDR3 DNA: TGTGCCAGCAGCTCTCCCGTGACTACTTACTACAATGAGCAGTTCTTC
CDR3 protein: CASSSPVTTYYNEQFF

J gene: TRBJ1-2
V gene: TRBV4-3
clone size: .
D gene: .
CDR3 DNA: TGCGCCAGCAGCATATCAGACAGGTTGGGGTATGGCTACACCTTC
CDR3 protein: CASSISDRLGYGYTF

J gene: TRBJ2-2
V gene: TRBV10-1
clone size: .
D gene: .
CDR3 DNA: TGCGCCAGCAGTCACAGCGGAAACACCGGGGAGCTGTTTTTT
CDR3 protein: CASSHSGNTGELFF

J gene: TRBJ2-5
V gene: TRBV9
clone size: .
D gene: TRBD2
CDR3 DNA: TGTGCCAGCAGCGTAGGACTAGCGGGGGGGAAGGAGACCCAGTACTTC
CDR3 protein: CASSVGLAGGKETQYF

J gene: TRBJ1-5
V gene: TRBV6-5
clone size: .
D gene: TRBD1
CDR3 DNA: TGTGCCAGCAGTCGGACAGGAAATAGCAATCAGCCCCAGCATTTT
CDR3 protein: CASSRTGNSNQPQHF

J gene: TRBJ2-7
V gene: TRBV19
clone size: .
D gene: TRBD1
CDR3 DNA: TGTGCCAGTAGTACCTCAACCGGGACAGGGAACGAGCAGTACTTC
CDR3 protein: CASSTSTGTGNEQYF

J gene: TRBJ2-4
V gene: TRBV19
clone size: .
D gene: TRBD2
CDR3 DNA: TGTGCCAGCAGCAGGCAGGGGGGGCTAGCGGGACTAGTAGCCAAAAACATTCAGTACTTC
CDR3 protein: CASSRQGGLAGLVAKNIQYF

J gene: TRBJ2-3
V gene: TRBV6-1
clone size: .
D gene: .
CDR3 DNA: TGTGCCAGCAGTGAAAGAGCATGGGAGGTCAGGGTAGATACGCAGTATTTT
CDR3 protein: CASSERAWEVRVDTQYF

J gene: TRBJ1-6
V gene: TRBV30
clone size: few
D gene: .
CDR3 DNA: TGTGCCTGGAGTGGATACAGGGAACACAATTCACCCCTCCACTTT
CDR3 protein: CAWSGYREHNSPLHF

J gene: TRBJ1-1
V gene: TRBV11-2
clone size: .
D gene: TRBD1
CDR3 DNA: TGTGCCAGCAGCAAAGACAGGGGAACTGAAGCTTTCTTT
CDR3 protein: CASSKDRGTEAFF

J gene: TRBJ2-7
V gene: TRBV14
clone size: .
D gene: .
CDR3 DNA: TGTGCCAGCAGCCAAGAAGAGGCCTACGAGCAGTACTTC
CDR3 protein: CASSQEEAYEQYF

J gene: TRBJ1-5
V gene: TRBV24-1
clone size: .
D gene: TRBD1
CDR3 DNA: TGTGCCACCAGCCCAACAGGGGCAAGCCCTAATCAGCCCCAGCATTTT
CDR3 protein: CATSPTGASPNQPQHF

J gene: TRBJ2-1
V gene: TRBV7-9
clone size: once
D gene: .
CDR3 DNA: TGTGCCAGTGGGCCAGGTTTCGAATCCTACAATGAGCAGTTCTTC
CDR3 protein: CASGPGFESYNEQFF

J gene: TRBJ2-3
V gene: TRBV28
clone size: once
D gene: TRBD2
CDR3 DNA: TGTGCCAGCAGTTTATTACTAGCGGGTAGCACAGATACGCAGTATTTT
CDR3 protein: CASSLLLAGSTDTQYF

J gene: TRBJ2-1
V gene: TRBV7-3
clone size: .
D gene: TRBD2
CDR3 DNA: TGTGCCAGCAGCGCTAGCGGGGGGGAATACAATGAGCAGTTCTTC
CDR3 protein: CASSASGGEYNEQFF

J gene: TRBJ2-1
V gene: TRBV15
clone size: .
D gene: .
CDR3 DNA: TGTGCCACTGGTAAGGGTGGGGCCGGGAATGAGCAGTTCTTC
CDR3 protein: CATGKGGAGNEQFF

J gene: TRBJ2-3
V gene: TRBV9
clone size: .
D gene: .
CDR3 DNA: TGTGCCAGCAGCGTAGTCGGGGGTGGCGGAGATACGCAGTATTTT
CDR3 protein: CASSVVGGGGDTQYF

J gene: TRBJ2-5
V gene: TRBV21-1
clone size: .
D gene: .
CDR3 DNA: TGTGCCAGCAGCAAAGACAGGCGGGAGACCCAGTACTTC
CDR3 protein: CASSKDRRETQYF

J gene: TRBJ2-1
V gene: TRBV5-6
clone size: .
D gene: TRBD2
CDR3 DNA: TGTGCCAGCAGCTTGGGGGTGGCTAGCGGGAGCAGTGAGCAGTTCTTC
CDR3 protein: CASSLGVASGSSEQFF

J gene: TRBJ2-1
V gene: TRBV15
clone size: .
D gene: .
CDR3 DNA: TGTGCCACCAGCAGAGACGCGGGCGAATACAATGAGCAGTTCTTC
CDR3 protein: CATSRDAGEYNEQFF

J gene: TRBJ2-3
V gene: TRBV7-6
clone size: .
D gene: TRBD1
CDR3 DNA: TGTGCCAGCAGCCTAGGGACAGCCACCACAGATACGCAGTATTTT
CDR3 protein: CASSLGTATTDTQYF

J gene: TRBJ2-1
V gene: TRBV24-1
clone size: .
D gene: .
CDR3 DNA: TGTGCCACCAGTGATTTCGTAGGACTTGAGCAGTTCTTC
CDR3 protein: CATSDFVGLEQFF

J gene: TRBJ2-7
V gene: TRBV4-1
clone size: .
D gene: .
CDR3 DNA: TGCGCCAGCAGCCAAATTCCGGTGGGAGGCTACGAGCAGTACTTC
CDR3 protein: CASSQIPVGGYEQYF

J gene: TRBJ1-5
V gene: TRBV18
clone size: .
D gene: .
CDR3 DNA: TGTGCCAGCTCACTCGGGACAATGGGGAATCAGCCCCAGCATTTT
CDR3 protein: CASSLGTMGNQPQHF

J gene: TRBJ2-7
V gene: TRBV6-5
clone size: .
D gene: TRBD1
CDR3 DNA: TGTGCCAGCAGTTTCGGGACAGGAGGCTACGAGCAGTACTTC
CDR3 protein: CASSFGTGGYEQYF

J gene: TRBJ1-1
V gene: TRBV28
clone size: .
D gene: .
CDR3 DNA: TGTGCCAGCAGGATCGGGACTGAAGCTTTCTTT
CDR3 protein: CASRIGTEAFF

J gene: TRBJ2-2
V gene: TRBV24-1
clone size: .
D gene: TRBD1
CDR3 DNA: TGTGCCACCAGTGATCCAGGACAGGGGGCGAGCGGGGAGCTGTTTTTT
CDR3 protein: CATSDPGQGASGELFF

J gene: TRBJ2-1
V gene: TRBV3-1/TRBV3-2
clone size: .
D gene: TRBD1
CDR3 DNA: TGTGCCAGCAGCCAAGATCTTAAGGGGACAGAGATTTACAATGAGCAGTTCTTC
CDR3 protein: CASSQDLKGTEIYNEQFF

J gene: TRBJ1-1
V gene: TRBV10-3
clone size: .
D gene: .
CDR3 DNA: TGTGCCATCAGTGAGGGAGGGGCCGAGAACACTGAAGCTTTCTTT
CDR3 protein: CAISEGGAENTEAFF

J gene: TRBJ1-5
V gene: TRBV30
clone size: .
D gene: .
CDR3 DNA: TGTGCCTGGAGTGTACCAGGGGCGCAAGGGGGCAATCAGCCCCAGCATTTT
CDR3 protein: CAWSVPGAQGGNQPQHF

J gene: TRBJ1-1
V gene: TRBV3-1/TRBV3-2
clone size: .
D gene: .
CDR3 DNA: TGTGCCAGCAGTCCCAGACAGTACACTGAAGCTTTCTTT
CDR3 protein: CASSPRQYTEAFF

J gene: TRBJ1-3
V gene: TRBV19
clone size: .
D gene: .
CDR3 DNA: TGTGCCAGTGGCCCCGGGGGGCGGTCTGGAAACACCATATATTTT
CDR3 protein: CASGPGGRSGNTIYF

J gene: TRBJ2-7
V gene: TRBV9
clone size: .
D gene: .
CDR3 DNA: TGTGCCAGCAGCGTAGAGGGTAGCGCGCACTACGAGCAGTACTTC
CDR3 protein: CASSVEGSAHYEQYF

J gene: TRBJ2-7
V gene: TRBV6-5
clone size: .
D gene: .
CDR3 DNA: TGTGCCAGCAGTTACTCGAGCGGGCGCGAGCAGTACTTC
CDR3 protein: CASSYSSGREQYF

J gene: TRBJ2-3
V gene: TRBV6-1
clone size: .
D gene: TRBD1
CDR3 DNA: TGTGCCAGCAGTGATTGGACAGGGGCCGATACGCAGTATTTT
CDR3 protein: CASSDWTGADTQYF

J gene: TRBJ1-5
V gene: TRBV6-5
clone size: .
D gene: .
CDR3 DNA: TGTGCCAGCAAGGCAGGGTCGCATCAGCCCCAGCATTTT
CDR3 protein: CASKAGSHQPQHF

J gene: TRBJ1-3
V gene: TRBV5-6
clone size: few
D gene: TRBD1
CDR3 DNA: TGTGCCAGCAGCTTGGACGGGACAGGGGTCGGGAACACCATATATTTT
CDR3 protein: CASSLDGTGVGNTIYF

J gene: TRBJ2-5
V gene: TRBV29-1
clone size: once
D gene: TRBD1
CDR3 DNA: TGCAGCGTTGATTCGGACAGGGAAAGTTTTCAAGAGACCCAGTACTTC
CDR3 protein: CSVDSDRESFQETQYF

J gene: TRBJ1-1
V gene: TRBV10-3
clone size: .
D gene: TRBD1
CDR3 DNA: TGTGCCATCAGTGGACAGGGCGAGAACACTGAAGCTTTCTTT
CDR3 protein: CAISGQGENTEAFF

J gene: TRBJ2-1
V gene: TRBV19
clone size: few
D gene: TRBD1
CDR3 DNA: TGTGCCAGTAGTGAGACAGGGAATGAGCAGTTCTTC
CDR3 protein: CASSETGNEQFF

J gene: TRBJ1-1
V gene: TRBV5-4
clone size: .
D gene: .
CDR3 DNA: TGTGCCAGCAGCTTGGACAGTTTGAACACTGAAGCTTTCTTT
CDR3 protein: CASSLDSLNTEAFF

J gene: TRBJ1-2
V gene: TRBV19
clone size: .
D gene: .
CDR3 DNA: TGTGCCACCCTGCGGGGCCCAAACTATGGCTACACCTTC
CDR3 protein: CATLRGPNYGYTF

J gene: TRBJ2-1
V gene: TRBV5-5
clone size: .
D gene: .
CDR3 DNA: TGTGCCAGCAGTCGTTTTACAGGGAGCTCCTACAATGAGCAGTTCTTC
CDR3 protein: CASSRFTGSSYNEQFF

J gene: TRBJ1-2
V gene: TRBV7-3
clone size: .
D gene: .
CDR3 DNA: TGTGCCAGCAGCATCGGGGCAGGAGGGGGCTACACCTTC
CDR3 protein: CASSIGAGGGYTF

J gene: TRBJ2-3
V gene: TRBV6-5
clone size: .
D gene: TRBD2
CDR3 DNA: TGTGCCAGCAGTTACTCGAGCGGGGGCCGCACAGATACGCAGTATTTT
CDR3 protein: CASSYSSGGRTDTQYF

J gene: TRBJ2-1
V gene: TRBV2
clone size: .
D gene: TRBD2
CDR3 DNA: TGTGCCAGCAGACGGCTAGCGGGGGGGCTCTATGAGCAGTTCTTC
CDR3 protein: CASRRLAGGLYEQFF